This entry lists 27 T cell receptor beta chains sequenced from one sample in a study of post-analysis software for immune sequencing data. Whole-study results and caveats: Patients showed TRBV5-6, TRBV5-1 and TRBV20-1 among four to six TRBV segments more frequent than in controls.

Presence of unique molecular identifiers characterized the TCR beta cDNA libraries. One entry per CDR3 protein results from TCRdb running MiXCR on the PCR reads. The data contain 700,000 to 900,000 distinct CDR3 sequences, under 60% of them singletons. Their recognized antigens are unknown. The sequencing input was blood. Every receptor here comes from a girl under 18 with multiple sclerosis.

The V gene is TRBV20-1, the J gene TRBJ2-5, with TRBD2 matching 7 bases. The V and J ends lost 1 base and 5 bases, in that order; junction bases with no gene match: 4. This CDR3 has 13 amino acids. Germline V gene sequence: CDR1 DFQATT, CDR2 SNEGSKA (reference sequence). The CDR3 DNA reads as TGCAGTGCTAGAGGTCCCGGGAGGGAGACCCAGTACTTC. Amino acid sequence: CSARGPGRETQYF.

This clonotype showed up just once. CDR3 in DNA: TGTGCCAGCAGTGAAGCAGAGCGGGGTGAGACCCAGTACTTC. Residues: CASSEAERGETQYF. The rearrangement joins TRBV6-1 to TRBJ2-7, with 7 nucleotides matching TRBD2. The J call is in doubt because the DNA end fits TRBJ2-5 better. Germline CDR1 is MNHNS and CDR2 is SASEGT. The CDR3 is 14 residues long.

The chain joins TRBV7-9 to TRBJ1-1; D uncertain. Trimming left V 7 bases short and J 0 bases short, with 12 bases between. Germline V gives CDR1 SEHNR, CDR2 FQNEAQ (reference sequence). The CDR3 loop spans 14 amino acids. This CDR3 reads CASIRGPVNTEAFF. The DNA of the CDR3 is TGTGCCAGCATTCGAGGGCCGGTGAACACTGAAGCTTTCTTT.

This clonotype came up a few times. J is TRBJ2-1 and V is TRBV11-2, with D perhaps TRBD1 (10 bases). With 1 base removed from V and 4 bases from J, the gap between germline ends came to 23 bases. CDR3 length: 19 amino acids. Germline V CDR1 and CDR2: SGHAT, FQNNGV. The DNA for the CDR3 is TGTGCCAGCAGCTTAGGTTCCTCTAGCGGGACAGGGGATTACAATGAGCAGTTCTTC. Translated: CASSLGSSSGTGDYNEQFF.

This clonotype has a handful of counts. CDR3 sequence reads: CASSQDYLADYEQYF. Written as DNA, the CDR3 is TGCGCCAGCAGCCAAGATTATCTAGCGGACTACGAGCAGTACTTC. V and J are TRBV4-1 and TRBJ2-5, with 7 bases fitting TRBD2. Judging by the DNA end, TRBJ2-7 fits better; the J call may be wrong. CDR1 is MGHRA, CDR2 YSYEKL, per germline. CDR3 length equals 15 residues.

The chain couples TRBV9 to TRBJ2-1, with 7 bases aligning to TRBD2. Trimming at V came to 4 bases and at J to 10 bases, leaving 11 bases not matched to a gene. The germline gives CDR1 SGDLS, CDR2 YYNGEE. The CDR3 length is 14 residues. The CDR3 sequence is CASSPGGSSWEQFF. The CDR3 DNA reads as TGTGCCAGCAGCCCTGGCGGGAGCTCTTGGGAGCAGTTCTTC. Looking up the rest from reference TRBV9 and TRBJ2-1 gives the full variable domain: DSGVTQTPKHLITATGQRVTLRCSPRSGDLSVYWYQQSLDQGLQFLIQYYNGEERAKGNILERFSAQQFPDLHSELNLSSLELGDSALYFCASSPGGSSWEQFFGPGTRLTVL.

This clonotype was recorded a few times. V gene TRBV6-1 combines with J gene TRBJ1-6, with 8 bases matching TRBD1. This CDR3 is built from 15 residues. CDR1 and CDR2 (germline): MNHNS, SASEGT. V lost 7 bases and J lost 6; bases outside the gene matches: 8. CDR3 DNA: TGTGCCAGCATCGGCCGGGACAGGTTTAATTCACCCCTCCACTTT. Protein product: CASIGRDRFNSPLHF.

This clonotype was detected only a few times. The chain couples TRBV5-4 to TRBJ2-3; tentative D call: TRBD2 (5 bases). Trimming took off 0 bases at V and 2 bases at J, with 10 bases between the two ends. The CDR3 totals 15 residues. The germline CDR1 and CDR2 sequences are SGHNT and YYREEE (reference sequence). CDR3 sequence reads: CASSLVFRDTDTQYF. The CDR3 nucleotides are TGTGCCAGCAGCTTGGTATTCCGGGACACAGATACGCAGTATTTT.

The chain joins TRBV20-1 to TRBJ2-7; 9 positions agree with TRBD2. Germline assignment: CDR1 DFQATT and CDR2 SNEGSKA (reference sequence). This CDR3 has 15 residues. The trim removed 3 bases at V and 3 bases at J, leaving 9 bases unmatched. For the CDR3, the DNA is TGCAGTGCTAGTTTGCGGGAGGGCCTAGGCTACGAGCAGTACTTC. Translating it yields CSASLREGLGYEQYF.

This chain joins TRBV29-1 and TRBJ2-1, with 7 nucleotides matching TRBD1. Looked up from germline, CDR1 is SQVTM and CDR2 is ANQGSEA. The CDR3 has 14 residues. With 3 bases clipped from V and 3 bases from J, the junction kept 5 bases outside the gene matches. The CDR3 spells CSVEGQLGYNEQFF. The CDR3 bases are TGCAGCGTTGAGGGACAGCTTGGCTACAATGAGCAGTTCTTC.

J is TRBJ2-3 and V is TRBV28, with TRBD1 matching 8 bases. V trimming: 4 bases; J trimming: 0 bases; junction bases outside the gene matches: 6. The CDR3 length is 16 residues. CDR1 and CDR2 from the germline V gene are MDHEN and SYDVKM. The CDR3: CASSSRTGSSTDTQYF. The DNA of the CDR3 is TGTGCCAGCAGTTCCCGGACAGGGTCAAGCACAGATACGCAGTATTTT.

This clonotype was counted only a few times. The rearrangement joins TRBV29-1 to TRBJ2-7; D gene unclear. CDR1 and CDR2 from the germline V gene are SQVTM and ANQGSEA. V was cut by 6 bases and J by 7 bases, with 10 bases left in between. CDR3 length: 10 amino acids. The CDR3 loop is CSVALGEQYF. The CDR3, as DNA: TGCAGCGTGGCCCTAGGGGAGCAGTACTTC.

This chain joins TRBV12-3 or TRBV12-4 and TRBJ2-4, with D maybe TRBD2 (5 bases). The DNA end favors TRBJ2-7, so the J call may be wrong. This CDR3 comprises 14 residues. The DNA for the CDR3 is TGTGCCAGCAGTTTAGTTGCCGGGATCTACGAGCAGTACTTC. It codes for CASSLVAGIYEQYF.

This rearrangement joins TRBV11-1 to TRBJ2-1; D perhaps matches TRBD2 (5 bases). Germline V gene data show CDR1 as SGHAT and CDR2 as FQDESV (reference sequence). V lost 5 bases, J lost 12 bases, and 14 bases lay in between. The CDR3 consists of 12 residues. The CDR3 region has the DNA TGTGCCAGCAGCCTAACACCCGAGGGGCAGTTCTTC. This sequence encodes CASSLTPEGQFF.

The genes are TRBV7-2 and TRBJ2-3, with D tentatively TRBD1 (6 bases). The CDR3 consists of 15 residues. CDR1 and CDR2 (germline): SGHTA, FQGNSA. V was trimmed by 4 bases and J by 2 bases, leaving 13 bases between them. CDR3 loop: CASSYQSGATDTQYF. The CDR3 DNA is TGTGCCAGCAGCTACCAATCAGGGGCCACAGATACGCAGTATTTT.

Turning to this clonotype: One end of the junction does not line up with germline, which may come from a read error. The V gene is TRBV20-1, the J gene TRBJ1-2; D is undetermined. Germline assignment: CDR1 DFQATT and CDR2 SNEGSKA (reference sequence). The CDR3 runs 13 residues. The CDR3 here is CSARTSSNYGCTF. Here the CDR3 DNA reads TGCAGTGCTAGAACATCTTCTAACTATGGCTGCACCTTC.

The genes are TRBV20-1 and TRBJ2-3; the D gene is possibly TRBD2 (5 bases). Trimming pared 6 bases from V and 4 bases from J, leaving 20 bases between. The CDR3 is made up of 15 amino acids. The germline gives CDR1 DFQATT, CDR2 SNEGSKA (reference sequence). In DNA, the CDR3 is TGCAGTGCCCAAGAACCGGGCTCGAGGGCAGATACGCAGTATTTT. This gives the protein CSAQEPGSRADTQYF.

In this sample, this clonotype turned up a few times. V is TRBV29-1 and J is TRBJ2-5, with a tentative D call TRBD2 (5 bases). The DNA end is a closer match to TRBJ2-7, so the J assignment may be wrong. The CDR3 is 13 amino acids. CDR1 and CDR2 from the germline V gene are SQVTM and ANQGSEA. This CDR3 reads CSVEGTREGEQYF. The CDR3 nucleotides read TGCAGCGTTGAAGGGACCCGGGAAGGCGAGCAGTACTTC.

This clonotype was counted only a few times. The rearrangement links TRBV5-1 to TRBJ1-2, with TRBD1 as a possible D gene (5 bases). The V gene's germline CDR1 is SGHRS and CDR2 YFSETQ. Trimming removed 0 bases from V and 7 bases from J, with 10 bases in between. The CDR3 is made up of 13 amino acids. CDR3 nucleotide sequence: TGCGCCAGCAGCTTGGATGGGGGAACTGGCTACACCTTC. Residues: CASSLDGGTGYTF.

The V call is TRBV15, the J call TRBJ1-2, with D possibly TRBD1 on 6 matching bases. The V end was cut by 2 bases, the J end by 3 bases, with 19 bases between. Germline V gene lookup returns CDR1 LNHNV and CDR2 YYDKDF (reference sequence). CDR3 size: 17 residues. CDR3 loop: CATSRPPTSAGDYGYTF. In nucleotides, the CDR3 is TGTGCCACCAGCAGACCTCCGACCTCGGCAGGGGACTATGGCTACACCTTC.

The V call is TRBV7-9, the J call TRBJ1-1; perhaps TRBD1 as D (6 bases). The CDR3 has 13 amino acids. Trimming removed 3 bases at V and 6 bases at J, with 11 bases between. Germline V lookup: CDR1 SEHNR, CDR2 FQNEAQ (reference sequence). CDR3 region: CASSFKTGSEAFF. The DNA of the CDR3 is TGTGCCAGCAGCTTCAAGACAGGTTCTGAAGCTTTCTTT.

This clonotype was observed a handful of times. The rearrangement links TRBV12-3 or TRBV12-4 to TRBJ2-1; perhaps TRBD2 as D (5 bases). Trimming left V 6 bases short and J 7 bases short, with 10 bases between. The CDR3 sequence is 12 residues long. The CDR3 reads CASRSSLNEQFF. Here the CDR3 DNA reads TGTGCCAGCAGGTCTAGCTTGAATGAGCAGTTCTTC.

This clonotype was counted only a few times. The rearrangement joins TRBV27 to TRBJ2-1; D remains unclear. Trimming removed 5 bases from V and 10 bases from J, with 15 bases in between. In germline, CDR1 is MNHEY, CDR2 SMNVEV (reference sequence). This CDR3 region has 13 residues. The CDR3 nucleotides read TGTGCCAGCAGTCTCGAGACCCCACCCGAGCAGTTCTTC. This encodes CASSLETPPEQFF.

This clonotype has a handful of counts. The J gene is TRBJ1-1, the V gene TRBV6-5; D perhaps matches TRBD1 (6 bases). The CDR3 runs 15 residues. V gave up 6 bases and J gave up 0 bases, with 14 bases separating them. CDR1 MNHEY and CDR2 SVGAGI come from the germline V gene. The DNA for the CDR3 is TGTGCCAGCAGCTCCCAGGGGTTTATGAACACTGAAGCTTTCTTT. Encoded protein: CASSSQGFMNTEAFF.

This clonotype has only a few counts. The V and J genes are TRBV7-3 and TRBJ2-7; tentatively, D is TRBD2 (6 bases). Germline assignment: CDR1 SGHTA and CDR2 FQGTGA. CDR3 length: 14 residues. The ends were cut back, 2 bases at V and 5 bases at J, with 13 bases in the middle. The CDR3 nucleotides read TGTGCCAGCAGCTTAGGCGGGGTGATGAACGAGCAGTACTTC. This translates into CASSLGGVMNEQYF. Together with reference TRBV7-3 and TRBJ2-7, the CDR3 gives the full variable domain: GAGVSQTPSNKVTEKGKYVELRCDPISGHTALYWYRQSLGQGPEFLIYFQGTGAADDSGLPNDRFFAVRPEGSVSTLKIQRTERGDSAVYLCASSLGGVMNEQYFGPGTRLTVT.

A few counts support this clonotype. The CDR3 sequence is CSASDRRGGETQYF. The CDR3 DNA sequence: TGCAGTGCTAGTGACAGGCGGGGGGGAGAGACCCAGTACTTC. This chain connects TRBV20-1 to TRBJ2-5, with 9 bases that match TRBD2. There are 14 residues in the CDR3. V lost 3 bases to trimming and J lost 4 bases; unmatched junction nucleotides: 6. Germline V gene lookup returns CDR1 DFQATT and CDR2 SNEGSKA (reference sequence).

The CDR3 region has the DNA TGTGCCAGCAGCTTAGACCGGGACAGGCGCCACAATGAGCAGTTCTTC. Protein: CASSLDRDRRHNEQFF. V usage is TRBV7-9 and J usage is TRBJ2-1, with 8 bases matching TRBD1. Germline CDR1 is SEHNR and CDR2 is FQNEAQ (reference sequence). The length of the CDR3 is 16 residues. V lost 1 base to trimming and J lost 5 bases; unmatched junction nucleotides: 7.